These 31 T cell receptor beta chains came from one sample sequenced in a study of blood T cells in healthy people across ages. Sample-barcoded 5' priming and a J-beta primer mix drove a second PCR of roughly 6 to 12 cycles. TCRdb reprocessed the 5' RACE reads with MiXCR, giving one entry per CDR3 protein. This sample has around 1,000,000 distinct CDR3 sequences; roughly 24% occur once, and the top ten carry 0.65% to 0.75%. These data also formed part of another study, on T cells of mothers and their children.

Sample: blood. Receptors were obtained from a girl aged 2 to 9 in good health.

This clonotype was observed a handful of times. The chain combines TRBV5-6 with TRBJ1-4, with D unclear. Germline values: CDR1 SGHDT, CDR2 YYEEEE. The CDR3 totals 15 residues. V was clipped by 4 bases and J by 2 bases, with 12 bases between them. The CDR3 sequence: CASSPQRRTNEKLFF. The DNA for the CDR3 is TGTGCCAGCAGCCCACAACGGAGGACTAATGAAAAACTGTTTTTT.

This rearrangement joins TRBV28 to TRBJ1-3, with D possibly being TRBD1 (5 bases). This CDR3 is built from 14 residues. V lost 4 bases, J lost 2 bases, and 9 bases lay in between. Germline loops: CDR1 MDHEN, CDR2 SYDVKM. CDR3 nucleotides: TGTGCCAGCAGTTCGGGAGGGGCTGGAAACACCATATATTTT. Translated, it gives CASSSGGAGNTIYF.

The CDR3 DNA follows: TGTGCCAGCAGTTTCTCCGGGAGCAATGAGCAGTTCTTC. Protein product: CASSFSGSNEQFF. The V gene is TRBV27, the J gene TRBJ2-5; D might be TRBD2 (6 bases). The J call may be mistaken, given a closer DNA end match to TRBJ2-1. There are 13 residues in the CDR3. Germline CDR1 MNHEY, CDR2 SMNVEV (reference sequence).

This clonotype was observed a handful of times. The junction departs from germline at one end; a sequencing error may be responsible. The chain employs TRBV7-8 and TRBJ1-6; D gene uncertain. CDR3 length equals 18 residues. The germline gives CDR1 SGHVS, CDR2 FQNEAQ. The CDR3 is CASSLDAPGSSYSSPLHF. The CDR3 coding sequence is TGTGCCAGCAGCTTAGATGCCCCCGGGAGCTCCTATAGTTCACCCCTCCACTTT.

The gene calls are TRBV7-9 and TRBJ1-2; D is unresolved. V was cut by 3 bases and J by 6 bases, with 8 bases left in between. This CDR3 contains 12 residues. Germline lookup yields CDR1 SEHNR and CDR2 FQNEAQ (reference sequence). The CDR3 region is CASSLGPDGYTF. The CDR3 DNA sequence: TGTGCCAGCAGCTTGGGCCCAGATGGCTACACCTTC.

Only a few counts were recorded for this clonotype. This chain uses TRBV4-1 with TRBJ2-2; the D gene could be TRBD1 or TRBD2 (5 bases each). The CDR3 sequence is 17 residues long. The V end was cut by 1 base, the J end by 5 bases, with 17 bases between. Looked up from germline, CDR1 is MGHRA and CDR2 is YSYEKL. The chain's CDR3 is CASSQGQLTEGTGELFF. CDR3 nucleotides: TGCGCCAGCAGCCAAGGCCAACTTACTGAGGGGACCGGGGAGCTGTTTTTT.

The CDR3 nucleotides read TGTGCCAGCACCCAAGATCAGTGGTATGGCTACACCTTC. It specifies CASTQDQWYGYTF. The chain recombines TRBV6-6 with TRBJ1-2; D not resolved. The germline CDR1 and CDR2 sequences are MNHNY and SVGAGI (reference sequence). The V and J ends lost 7 bases and 5 bases respectively, with 14 bases between them. This CDR3 contains 13 residues.

The table lists this clonotype with a few counts. J is TRBJ1-1 and V is TRBV2; 9 bases agree with TRBD1. Germline CDR1 is SNHLY and CDR2 is FYNNEI. The CDR3 contains 16 residues. The V gene end was trimmed by 6 bases and the J gene end by 7 bases; junction bases not matched to a gene: 15. For the CDR3, the DNA is TGTGCCAGCAGACCCGGGACAGGGAACCCTTCCGTTGAAGCTTTCTTT. Translating it yields CASRPGTGNPSVEAFF.

This clonotype was observed a handful of times. The chain combines TRBV12-3 or TRBV12-4 with TRBJ1-2, with 8 bases matching TRBD1. The length of the CDR3 is 14 residues. Unmatched junction bases numbered 6, after V lost 5 bases and J lost 4 bases. CDR3 bases: TGTGCCAGCAGTCCTGACAGGGGCTCCTATGGCTACACCTTC. It yields the protein CASSPDRGSYGYTF.

The chain links TRBV5-1 to TRBJ1-2; D is unclear. The CDR3 extends over 14 amino acids. Germline CDR1 and CDR2: SGHRS and YFSETQ. V lost 0 bases to trimming and J lost 4 bases, with 10 bases between them. The CDR3 sequence is CASSLDGSSYGYTF. CDR3 coding DNA: TGCGCCAGCAGCTTGGATGGGAGTTCCTATGGCTACACCTTC.

Details on this clonotype: The junction does not match germline at one end; this may be a read error. The genes are TRBV9 and TRBJ1-1; 9 positions agree with TRBD1. CDR1 and CDR2 (germline): SGDLS, YYNGEE. The CDR3 contains 13 residues. The CDR3 nucleotides are TGTGCCGGCAGCGTAGGGACAGGGACTGAAGCTTTCTTT. It codes for CAGSVGTGTEAFF.

The rearrangement uses TRBV10-3 and TRBJ2-4; D remains unclear. The V and J ends lost 0 bases and 7 bases respectively, with 10 bases between them. The CDR3 runs 14 residues. The germline gives CDR1 ENHRY, CDR2 SYGVKD. The CDR3 sequence: CAISESKPDNIQYF. CDR3 DNA: TGTGCCATCAGTGAGTCGAAGCCGGATAACATTCAGTACTTC.

This chain links TRBV29-1 with TRBJ2-3; unclear D gene. With 7 bases removed from V and 8 bases from J, the gap between germline ends came to 16 bases. Germline assignment: CDR1 SQVTM and CDR2 ANQGSEA. This CDR3 is 12 amino acids long. CDR3 sequence (DNA): TGCAGCGCCAGGTTGGGGTTCGGTACGCAGTATTTT. This encodes CSARLGFGTQYF.

The chain uses TRBV20-1 and TRBJ2-2, with 7 bases identical to TRBD1. CDR1 and CDR2 from the germline V gene are DFQATT and SNEGSKA (reference sequence). This CDR3 spans 13 amino acids. The V and J ends lost 3 bases and 6 bases, in that order; junction bases with no gene match: 4. The CDR3 is CSARGTGAGELFF. The CDR3 DNA is TGCAGTGCTAGGGGAACAGGGGCCGGGGAGCTGTTTTTT.

This clonotype was detected a few times. This chain uses TRBV12-3 or TRBV12-4 with TRBJ2-1; 9 nucleotides match TRBD1. CDR3 size: 15 residues. Losses at the gene ends were 6 bases for V and 7 bases for J; bases not matched to a gene: 10. CDR3 coding DNA: TGTGCCAGCAGCAGGACGGGACAGGGATTTAATGAGCAGTTCTTC. Protein: CASSRTGQGFNEQFF.

The chain is built from TRBV4-1 and TRBJ2-1; D might be TRBD1 (6 bases). The V and J ends lost 2 bases and 5 bases respectively, with 13 bases between them. The V gene's germline CDR1 is MGHRA and CDR2 YSYEKL. The CDR3 spans 15 residues. In DNA form, the CDR3 reads TGCGCCAGCAGCCAAACGACAGGAACCCACAATGAGCAGTTCTTC. Residues: CASSQTTGTHNEQFF.

The chain uses TRBV29-1 and TRBJ2-1, with a tentative D call TRBD2 (6 bases). Germline V lookup: CDR1 SQVTM, CDR2 ANQGSEA. The germline V and J ends were trimmed by 4 bases and 10 bases, with 20 bases remaining between them. The CDR3 runs 14 residues. The CDR3 region is CSVGLGGGVREQFF. The CDR3 DNA reads TGCAGCGTTGGACTTGGGGGAGGAGTACGCGAGCAGTTCTTC.

This clonotype was observed a handful of times. V is TRBV7-9 and J is TRBJ1-4; D remains ambiguous. The germline gives CDR1 SEHNR, CDR2 FQNEAQ (reference sequence). V was shortened by 1 base and J by 3 bases, with 12 bases between the two germline ends. The CDR3 extends over 16 amino acids. CDR3 nucleotide sequence: TGTGCCAGCAGCTTAGTGTTAGGGTACGCTAATGAAAAACTGTTTTTT. Its translation: CASSLVLGYANEKLFF.

The rearrangement uses TRBV7-2 and TRBJ2-1; 9 bases line up with TRBD2. V was pared by 2 bases and J by 4 bases, with 6 bases of the junction left unmatched. The CDR3 has 16 residues. Germline lookup yields CDR1 SGHTA and CDR2 FQGNSA. The CDR3 reads CASSLRLAGGYNEQFF. The CDR3 coding sequence is TGTGCCAGCAGCTTAAGACTTGCGGGGGGGTACAATGAGCAGTTCTTC.

This clonotype was detected only a few times. J is TRBJ2-1 and V is TRBV6-5; D is perhaps TRBD1 (6 bases). The length of the CDR3 is 14 residues. V lost 5 bases and J lost 4, with 12 bases in between. Germline values: CDR1 MNHEY, CDR2 SVGAGI. Written as DNA, the CDR3 is TGTGCCAGCAGTCAACACGGACAGTACAATGAGCAGTTCTTC. Translated: CASSQHGQYNEQFF.

This clonotype has a handful of counts. The chain couples TRBV28 to TRBJ1-3; perhaps TRBD1 as D (6 bases). V gave up 5 bases and J gave up 2 bases, with 13 bases separating them. The germline CDR1 and CDR2 sequences are MDHEN and SYDVKM. The CDR3 consists of 15 residues. Written as DNA, the CDR3 is TGTGCCAGCAGTAGGGGCGGGGGCCCTGGAAACACCATATATTTT. Its protein is CASSRGGGPGNTIYF.

This clonotype was found a few times. V and J are TRBV29-1 and TRBJ1-2; D uncertain. Germline-derived CDR1 and CDR2 are SQVTM and ANQGSEA. The CDR3 loop spans 12 amino acids. V was clipped by 4 bases and J by 2 bases, with 8 bases between them. The CDR3 is CSVGRTNYGYTF. The CDR3 nucleotides are TGCAGCGTTGGCAGGACCAACTATGGCTACACCTTC.

This clonotype showed up just a few times. The chain carries TRBV12-3 or TRBV12-4 and TRBJ1-2, with D perhaps TRBD1 (6 bases). V lost 5 bases and J 6 bases, leaving 16 bases between the germline ends. The CDR3 length is 14 residues. The CDR3 is CASSTLGGGDGYTF. The CDR3 region has the DNA TGTGCCAGCAGTACACTGGGAGGGGGAGATGGCTACACCTTC.

This clonotype came up a few times. The CDR3 sequence is CASSYTPGDQETQYF. CDR3 DNA: TGTGCCAGCAGCTACACCCCCGGGGACCAAGAGACCCAGTACTTC. The V and J genes are TRBV7-3 and TRBJ2-5, with D perhaps TRBD2 (5 bases). The V gene's germline CDR1 is SGHTA and CDR2 FQGTGA. The V gene lost 4 bases and the J gene lost 0 bases, with 12 bases spanning the gap. The CDR3 is 15 amino acids. The complete variable domain, with remaining parts taken from reference TRBV7-3 and TRBJ2-5, reads GAGVSQTPSNKVTEKGKYVELRCDPISGHTALYWYRQSLGQGPEFLIYFQGTGAADDSGLPNDRFFAVRPEGSVSTLKIQRTERGDSAVYLCASSYTPGDQETQYFGPGTRLLVL.

This clonotype was observed a few times. The rearrangement uses TRBV7-6 and TRBJ2-5; D is ambiguous. V was pared by 8 bases and J by 5 bases, with 21 bases between. The CDR3 loop spans 15 amino acids. Germline CDR1 is SGHVS and CDR2 is FNYEAQ. The CDR3 DNA is TGTGCCAGCGGCCCTTGGGGTAGTCAGGAGGAGACCCAGTACTTC. Translation: CASGPWGSQEETQYF.

V usage is TRBV5-1 and J usage is TRBJ1-1, with TRBD1 as a possible D gene (5 bases). CDR3 length equals 16 residues. The V and J ends lost 4 bases and 0 bases respectively, with 16 bases between them. Germline-derived CDR1 and CDR2 are SGHRS and YFSETQ. In DNA, the CDR3 is TGCGCCAGCAGCCCGACCGGGACGGCCATGAACACTGAAGCTTTCTTT. Protein: CASSPTGTAMNTEAFF.

This chain connects TRBV7-9 to TRBJ2-1; 8 bases agree with TRBD1. Matching the DNA end better, TRBJ2-7 makes the J call doubtful. Germline-derived CDR1 and CDR2 are SEHNR and FQNEAQ (reference sequence). The CDR3 contains 14 residues. DNA of the CDR3: TGTGCCAGCAGCTCCCGGGACAGGTTCTACGAGCAGTACTTC. Its translation: CASSSRDRFYEQYF.

This clonotype was counted a few times. The chain links TRBV7-3 to TRBJ2-5; D gene uncertain. The J call may be in error: the DNA end matches TRBJ2-1 better. The CDR3 consists of 13 residues. Germline V gene lookup returns CDR1 SGHTA and CDR2 FQGTGA. CDR3 protein: CASSLKGQDEQFF. CDR3 nucleotides: TGTGCCAGCAGCTTAAAGGGCCAGGATGAGCAGTTCTTC.

The chain carries TRBV10-3 and TRBJ2-3; the D gene is possibly TRBD1 (5 bases). Per the germline V gene, CDR1 is ENHRY and CDR2 is SYGVKD. The ends were cut back, 6 bases at V and 2 bases at J, with 15 bases in the middle. The CDR3 consists of 15 residues. The CDR3 sequence is CAISRQMPDTDTQYF. CDR3 nucleotide sequence: TGTGCCATCAGCCGACAGATGCCTGACACAGATACGCAGTATTTT.

Details on this clonotype: Its ends do not fully match the called genes, so a read error is possible. The chain uses TRBV9 and TRBJ2-1, with 7 bases lining up with TRBD1. Germline CDR1 SGDLS, CDR2 YYNGEE. This CDR3 is built from 14 residues. Here the CDR3 DNA reads TGCGCCAGCAGTGTTGGGACAGCATACAATGAGCAGTTCTTC. It specifies CASSVGTAYNEQFF.

In this sample, this clonotype turned up a few times. The genes are TRBV21-1 and TRBJ2-7; TRBD1, the table's D call, was not compared with the DNA. TRBV21-1 is termed a pseudogene. The CDR3 consists of 15 residues. The CDR3 region has the DNA TGTGCCAGCAGGGCCTGTCCAGGTGAACCCTACGAGCAGTACTTC. Encoded protein: CASRACPGEPYEQYF.